The sequence of this TCR beta chain was determined in a study of spatial heterogeneity in lung cancer. Study-level background: More beta-chain than alpha-chain sequences were consistently detected. Study results and limitations: Follow-up blood showed ubiquitous expanded tumor TCRs less than blood at resection did.

TCRdb re-analysed the 5' RACE reads in MiXCR, keeping a single row per CDR3 protein. The sample shows about 38,000 distinct CDR3 sequences, around 7.5% of them seen only once. Time point in this sample: sample taken at primary tumor resection. A total of around 67 untreated early-stage non-small cell lung cancer patients served as donors. Without sorting, whole RNA was sequenced from tumor, nontumor lung or frozen PBMC. There are 14 residues in the CDR3. CDR1 is LGHDT and CDR2 is YNNKEL in the germline V gene (reference sequence). Trimming stripped 5 bases from V and 7 bases from J, with 12 bases between. This clonotype was picked up many times. Its antigen remains unidentified.

The chain couples TRBV3-1 to TRBJ1-6; D may be TRBD1 (5 bases). Sample: PBMCs, taken at surgery. This sequence was found in a male donor with early-stage non-small cell lung cancer. In nucleotides, the CDR3 is TGTGCCAGCAGCTCACAGGTTGGGAATTCACCCCTCCACTTT. Protein sequence: CASSSQVGNSPLHF.